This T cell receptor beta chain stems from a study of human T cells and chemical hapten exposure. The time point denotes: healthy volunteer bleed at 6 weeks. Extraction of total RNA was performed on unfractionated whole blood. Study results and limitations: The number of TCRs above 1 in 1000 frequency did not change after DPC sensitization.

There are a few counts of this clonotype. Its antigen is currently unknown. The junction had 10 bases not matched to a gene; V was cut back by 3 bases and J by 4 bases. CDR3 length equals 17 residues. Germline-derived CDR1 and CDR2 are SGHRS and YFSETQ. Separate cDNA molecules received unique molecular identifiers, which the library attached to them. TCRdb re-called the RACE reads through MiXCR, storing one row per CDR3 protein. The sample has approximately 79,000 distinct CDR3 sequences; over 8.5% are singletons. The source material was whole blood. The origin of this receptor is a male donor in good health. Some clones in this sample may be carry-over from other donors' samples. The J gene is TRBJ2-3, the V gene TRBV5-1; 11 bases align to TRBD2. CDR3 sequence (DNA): TGCGCCAGCAGCTCCTCCTTAGCGGGAGGGCCGGCAGATACGCAGTATTTT. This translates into CASSSSLAGGPADTQYF.